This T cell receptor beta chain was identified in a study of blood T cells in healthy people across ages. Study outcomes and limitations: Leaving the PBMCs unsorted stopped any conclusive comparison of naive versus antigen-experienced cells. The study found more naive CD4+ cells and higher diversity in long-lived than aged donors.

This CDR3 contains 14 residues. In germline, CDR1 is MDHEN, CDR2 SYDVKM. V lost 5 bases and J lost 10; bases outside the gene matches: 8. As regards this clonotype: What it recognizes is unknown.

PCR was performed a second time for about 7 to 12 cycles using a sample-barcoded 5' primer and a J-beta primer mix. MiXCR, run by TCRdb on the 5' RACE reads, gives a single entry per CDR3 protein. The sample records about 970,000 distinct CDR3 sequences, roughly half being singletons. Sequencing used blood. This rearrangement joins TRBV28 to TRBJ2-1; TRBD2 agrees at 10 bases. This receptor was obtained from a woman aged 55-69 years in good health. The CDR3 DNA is TGTGCCAGCAGTAGCGGGGGGGTTGTGCGGGAGCAGTTCTTC. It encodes CASSSGGVVREQFF.